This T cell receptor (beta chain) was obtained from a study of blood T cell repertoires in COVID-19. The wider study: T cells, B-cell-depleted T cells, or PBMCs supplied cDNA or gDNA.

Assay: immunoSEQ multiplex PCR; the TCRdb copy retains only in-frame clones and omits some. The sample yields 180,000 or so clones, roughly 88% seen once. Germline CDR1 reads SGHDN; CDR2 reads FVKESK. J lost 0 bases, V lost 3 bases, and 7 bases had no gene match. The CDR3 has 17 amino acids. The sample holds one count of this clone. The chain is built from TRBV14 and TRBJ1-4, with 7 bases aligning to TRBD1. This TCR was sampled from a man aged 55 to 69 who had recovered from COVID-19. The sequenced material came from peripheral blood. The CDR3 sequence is CASSQLDRASTNEKLFF. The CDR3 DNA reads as TGTGCCAGCAGCCAGCTAGACAGGGCTTCAACTAATGAAAAACTGTTTTTT.